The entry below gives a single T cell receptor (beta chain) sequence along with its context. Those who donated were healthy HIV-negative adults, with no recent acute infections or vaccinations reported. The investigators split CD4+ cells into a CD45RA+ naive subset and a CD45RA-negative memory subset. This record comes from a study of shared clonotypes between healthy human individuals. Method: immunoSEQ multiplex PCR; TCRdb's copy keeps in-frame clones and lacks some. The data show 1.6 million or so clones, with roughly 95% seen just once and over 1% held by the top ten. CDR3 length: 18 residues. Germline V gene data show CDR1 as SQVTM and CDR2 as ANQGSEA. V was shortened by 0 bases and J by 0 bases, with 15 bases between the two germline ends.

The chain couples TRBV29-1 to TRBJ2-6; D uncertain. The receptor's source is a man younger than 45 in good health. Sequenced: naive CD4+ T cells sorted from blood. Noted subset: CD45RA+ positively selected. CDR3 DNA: TGCAGCGTTGAAGAAGGCAGCTTTTCATTCTCTGGGGCCAACGTCCTGACTTTC. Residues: CSVEEGSFSFSGANVLTF. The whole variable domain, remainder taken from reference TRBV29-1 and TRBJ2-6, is SAVISQKPSRDICQRGTSLTIQCQVDSQVTMMFWYRQQPGQSLTLIATANQGSEATYESGFVIDKFPISRPNLTFSTLTVSNMSPEDSSIYLCSVEEGSFSFSGANVLTFGAGSRLTVL.